This TCR beta chain is from a study of control samples from healthy donors and cancer patients. The CDR3 is made up of 14 amino acids. V lost 1 base and J lost 6, with 13 bases in between. CDR1 SGHRS and CDR2 YFSETQ come from the germline V gene. Profiled with immunoSEQ multiplex PCR; TCRdb holds only in-frame clones, not every one. This table has about 79,000 clones, approximately 93% appearing once. The sequencing input was PBMCs. The V gene is TRBV5-1, the J gene TRBJ1-1; D ambiguous. The source of this sequence is a woman between 40 and 50 years old with lung cancer. The CDR3 DNA is TGCGCCAGCAGCTTGCAGCCAGACGACCCTGAAGCTTTCTTT. This translates into CASSLQPDDPEAFF.